A selection of T cell receptor beta chains follows, all from one sample in a study of cytomegalovirus exposure and HLA in healthy donors. Only in-frame clones appear in the TCRdb table, and some are missing; sequencing was by immunoSEQ multiplex PCR. The table records hundreds of thousands of clones, approximately 80% of them present only once. The sample taken for sequencing was PBMCs. Receptor source: a woman in her thirties or forties in good health and CMV-seronegative. CDR3s include the opening cysteine and the closing phenylalanine or tryptophan. D genes are given only for firm matches. Not every row has a clone size; where given, it reads once, few, many or a size class.

CDR3nt	CDR3aa	v_gene	j_gene	abundance	d_gene
TGTGCCAGCAGTGAAGGGGGTCCAGGGTATGGCTACACCTTC	CASSEGGPGYGYTF	TRBV6-1	TRBJ1-2	-	-
TGTGCCAGCAGCTTTGGGCCGACTGCGGGGAATCAGCCCCAGCATTTT	CASSFGPTAGNQPQHF	TRBV7-3	TRBJ1-5	-	-
TGCAGCGCCCGAGCCCTGGCGGGGGGTTCAGAGACCCAGTACTTC	CSARALAGGSETQYF	TRBV29-1	TRBJ2-5	-	TRBD2
TGTGCCAGCACCAGACAGGGGTCAGGGAACACTGAAGCTTTCTTT	CASTRQGSGNTEAFF	TRBV7-9	TRBJ1-1	few	TRBD1
TGTGCCAGCAGTTTATCCACCGGGACTTACTACAATGAGCAGTTCTTC	CASSLSTGTYYNEQFF	TRBV28	TRBJ2-1	-	-
TGCGCCAGCAGCTTGGAACCTACAGGGGGCGCGGGGGAGCAGTACTTC	CASSLEPTGGAGEQYF	TRBV5-1	TRBJ2-7	-	TRBD1
TGTGCCAGCAGCTCTGCTGGGACAGGCAGGGCCTATGGCTACACCTTC	CASSSAGTGRAYGYTF	TRBV9	TRBJ1-2	-	TRBD1
TGCGCCAGCAGTCTGATCCCGAGTAGCGGGGATGAGACCCAGTACTTC	CASSLIPSSGDETQYF	TRBV5-1	TRBJ2-5	-	TRBD2
TGTGCCAGCAGCTTAAGCGGCCGCTCTAACTATGGCTACACCTTC	CASSLSGRSNYGYTF	TRBV7-9	TRBJ1-2	once	-
TGCGCCAGCAGCATTGGACAGACAGATACGCAGTATTTT	CASSIGQTDTQYF	TRBV5-1	TRBJ2-3	-	-
TGTGCCACGAAGGGGGGGACAGGGACGAACACTGAAGCTTTCTTT	CATKGGTGTNTEAFF	TRBV10-3	TRBJ1-1	few	TRBD1
TGTGCCACCACTCCGGGACTAGCTGTTAACGAGCAGTACTTC	CATTPGLAVNEQYF	TRBV10-3	TRBJ2-7	-	TRBD2
TGTGCCAGCAGTTTATTGGCAGGGAATTTTTATGGCTACACCTTC	CASSLLAGNFYGYTF	TRBV27	TRBJ1-2	-	-
TGTGCCAGTAGTAACCGGGACAGGGGGCTCAACGAGCAGTACTTC	CASSNRDRGLNEQYF	TRBV19	TRBJ2-7	once	TRBD1
TGTGCCAGCAGCCCCGGGACAGCCGGGGAGCAGTACTTC	CASSPGTAGEQYF	TRBV7-6	TRBJ2-7	-	TRBD1
TGTGCCAGTAGTATATTGGGGGGGCAAGAGACCCAGTACTTC	CASSILGGQETQYF	TRBV19	TRBJ2-5	-	TRBD2
TGCGCCAGCAGCTTTCGCCAGGGCTATGGCTACACCTTC	CASSFRQGYGYTF	TRBV5-1	TRBJ1-2	-	-
TGTGCCAGCAGCTTATTCACTGCCGGGGAGCTGTTTTTT	CASSLFTAGELFF	TRBV7-2	TRBJ2-2	-	-
TGCGCCAGCAGCAAATCCCAGACAGGGGGCTTCTCCTACGAGCAGTACTTC	CASSKSQTGGFSYEQYF	TRBV5-1	TRBJ2-7	-	TRBD1
TGTGCCAGCGCCTGGACAGGGGGAGGTGGCTACACCTTC	CASAWTGGGGYTF	TRBV27	TRBJ1-2	-	TRBD1
TGTTCCAGCAGCGCGATCACAGGGAATACAGAAGAGGGCTACACCTTC	CSSSAITGNTEEGYTF	TRBV7-9	TRBJ1-2	once	-
TGTGCCAGTAGTCCCGGGAGTCCTACAACTAATGAAAAACTGTTTTTT	CASSPGSPTTNEKLFF	TRBV19	TRBJ1-4	few	-
TGCGCCAGCAGCTCCGATTTACCGACAGTGAATTCACCCCTCCACTTT	CASSSDLPTVNSPLHF	TRBV5-1	TRBJ1-6	-	-
TGTGCCAGCAGCGCAGGGGGAGGCTACACCTTC	CASSAGGGYTF	TRBV2	TRBJ1-2	-	TRBD1
TGTGCCAGCAGTGACAGGGCGATATACGAGCAGTACTTC	CASSDRAIYEQYF	TRBV6-5	TRBJ2-7	-	TRBD1
TGTGCCAGTAGTATATCCCTGGAGTCCGATACGCAGTATTTT	CASSISLESDTQYF	TRBV19	TRBJ2-3	once	-
TGTGCCAGCAACTCTTTGGGGACTAGCGGGGGCACCGGGGAGCTGTTTTTT	CASNSLGTSGGTGELFF	TRBV4-2	TRBJ2-2	-	TRBD2
TGTGCCAGCAGGCGGGAGACAGGGGGGTACGAAAAACTGTTTTTT	CASRRETGGYEKLFF	TRBV2	TRBJ1-4	-	TRBD1
TGTGCCAGCAGTGAATTGGGGGACAGCTCCTACAATGAGCAGTTCTTC	CASSELGDSSYNEQFF	TRBV25-1	TRBJ2-1	-	TRBD1